Shown below are 20 T cell receptor beta chains from a single sample sequenced in a study of T cells in Graves' hyperthyroidism and ophthalmopathy. Amplification targeted TCR beta CDR3 regions from RNA transcripts. HTBI primers were employed in a first-round RT-PCR of the TCR CDR3. TCRdb ran MiXCR on the multiplex PCR reads and lists one entry per CDR3 protein. The sample has fewer than 700,000 distinct CDR3 sequences; approximately 17% are singletons. The specimen was blood. The receptors were sampled from a woman aged 18 to 35 with Graves' ophthalmopathy.

V is TRBV6-1 and J is TRBJ2-1; 10 bases line up with TRBD2. This CDR3 comprises 14 residues. Unmatched junction bases numbered 10, after V lost 8 bases and J lost 9 bases. Germline V gives CDR1 MNHNS, CDR2 SASEGT. The CDR3 protein is CASQGLAGDTEQFF. The DNA of the CDR3 is TGTGCCAGCCAGGGCCTAGCGGGAGATACTGAGCAGTTCTTC.

This clonotype was counted many times. This CDR3 is CASSFPGGETQYF. The CDR3, as DNA: TGCGCCAGCAGCTTCCCGGGAGGAGAGACCCAGTACTTC. The chain combines TRBV5-1 with TRBJ2-5, with 7 nucleotides matching TRBD2. J gave up 4 bases and V 2 bases, and 2 bases lay outside the gene matches. The CDR3 covers 13 residues. Germline V CDR1 and CDR2: SGHRS, YFSETQ.

Remarks on this clonotype: A read error is possible here, since a much larger clone lies one base away. The chain has TRBV28 and TRBJ2-7; D gene ambiguous. CDR1 is MDHEN, CDR2 SYDVKM, per germline. The CDR3 contains 12 residues. CDR3 protein: CASRSGSYGQYF. CDR3 sequence (DNA): TGTGCCAGCAGGTCGGGCTCTTACGGGCAGTACTTC.

Worth noting for this clonotype: The junction and the germline gene differ at one end; a read error may be behind it. V is TRBV5-4 and J is TRBJ2-1; 8 nucleotides match TRBD1. This CDR3 has 15 amino acids. Germline CDR1 reads SGHNT; CDR2 reads YYREEE (reference sequence). CDR3 DNA sequence: TGTGCCAGCAGCTTAGGACAGGGCTCCTGCAATGAGCAGTTCTTC. It encodes CASSLGQGSCNEQFF. The whole variable domain, filled in from reference TRBV5-4 and TRBJ2-1, reads ETGVTQSPTHLIKTRGQQVTLRCSSQSGHNTVSWYQQALGQGPQFIFQYYREEENGRGNFPPRFSGLQFPNYSSELNVNALELDDSALYLCASSLGQGSCNEQFFGPGTRLTVL.

This clonotype was seen only a few times. The chain links TRBV5-5 to TRBJ2-7; 7 positions match TRBD1. The germline CDR1 and CDR2 sequences are SGHKS and YYEKEE (reference sequence). The junction had 2 bases not matched to a gene; V was cut back by 2 bases and J by 3 bases. The CDR3 contains 13 residues. The CDR3 is CASSFHRGYEQYF. CDR3 DNA sequence: TGTGCCAGCAGCTTTCACAGGGGCTACGAGCAGTACTTC.

This clonotype occurred many times. The chain carries TRBV5-1 and TRBJ2-3; possibly TRBD2 for D (6 bases). CDR3 size: 15 residues. V was clipped by 0 bases and J by 2 bases, with 10 bases between them. From germline, CDR1 is SGHRS and CDR2 YFSETQ. The CDR3 DNA sequence: TGCGCCAGCAGCTTGGGGGGAGGCCTCACAGATACGCAGTATTTT. This gives the protein CASSLGGGLTDTQYF.

The table lists this clonotype with many counts. The CDR3 nucleotides are TGTGCTAGTGGTTCCCTACAGGCAGGCTACACCTTC. This translates into CASGSLQAGYTF. The chain uses TRBV12-5 and TRBJ1-2; possible D gene TRBD1, 5 bases. Trimming cost V 4 bases and J 8 bases, with 11 bases left between them. Germline V gene lookup returns CDR1 LGHNT and CDR2 FRNRAP. The CDR3 covers 12 residues.

This clonotype was counted at least ten times. The chain links TRBV27 to TRBJ1-1; 7 bases agree with TRBD1. The CDR3 sequence is 15 residues long. Germline V gene sequence: CDR1 MNHEY, CDR2 SMNVEV (reference sequence). Trimming took 5 bases from V and 2 from J; bases not matched to a gene: 8. As DNA, the CDR3 is TGTGCCAGCAGTGGCGATGGGACAGTAAACACTGAAGCTTTCTTT. Translated, it gives CASSGDGTVNTEAFF.

A note on this clonotype: This CDR3 is missing its conserved last phenylalanine or tryptophan, likely due to a read error. The rearrangement uses TRBV28 and TRBJ1-2; 7 bases match TRBD1. The length of the CDR3 is 16 residues. In germline, CDR1 is MDHEN, CDR2 SYDVKM. The DNA of the CDR3 is TGTGCCATCAGTCTCCCCTATCAGGGGGAGAACTATGGCTACACCCTC. Translation: CAISLPYQGENYGYTL.

V and J are TRBV29-1 and TRBJ1-4; possibly TRBD1 for D (5 bases). This CDR3 contains 12 residues. Per the germline V gene, CDR1 is SQVTM and CDR2 is ANQGSEA. V was pared by 6 bases and J by 4 bases, with 9 bases between. DNA of the CDR3: TGCAGCGTCGGCCAGGGTAATGAAAAACTGTTTTTT. This codes for CSVGQGNEKLFF.

This clonotype was detected ten times or more. The chain carries TRBV2 and TRBJ1-1; 7 bases fit TRBD1. Germline CDR1 SNHLY, CDR2 FYNNEI. V dropped 7 bases and J dropped 9; count of bases not matched to a gene: 8. This CDR3 has 12 amino acids. This chain's CDR3 is CASTTGTVKAFF. CDR3 nucleotide sequence: TGTGCCAGCACAACAGGGACAGTTAAAGCTTTCTTT.

In its sample, this clonotype was seen many times. The chain uses TRBV28 and TRBJ2-7; 9 nucleotides match TRBD1. Trimming cost V 6 bases and J 5 bases; bases outside gene matches: 5. This CDR3 has 13 amino acids. Germline-derived CDR1 and CDR2 are MDHEN and SYDVKM. The CDR3 reads CASRPGQGHEQYF. The CDR3 DNA sequence: TGTGCCAGCAGACCGGGACAGGGCCACGAGCAGTACTTC. The full variable domain, completed using reference TRBV28 and TRBJ2-7, is DVKVTQSSRYLVKRTGEKVFLECVQDMDHENMFWYRQDPGLGLRLIYFSYDVKMKEKGDIPEGYSVSREKKERFSLILESASTNQTSMYLCASRPGQGHEQYFGPGTRLTVT.

This clonotype has only a few counts. The chain links TRBV29-1 to TRBJ1-2, with D hard to call. The CDR3 is 11 amino acids. V was shortened by 6 bases and J by 2 bases, with 7 bases between the two germline ends. CDR1 and CDR2 (germline): SQVTM, ANQGSEA. CDR3: CSVRGNYGYTF. DNA for the CDR3: TGCAGCGTGAGAGGGAACTATGGCTACACCTTC.

A few counts support this clonotype. The chain's CDR3 is CSATQDRGTSGVSYNEQFF. The CDR3 DNA follows: TGCAGTGCTACACAAGACAGGGGGACTAGCGGGGTCTCCTACAATGAGCAGTTCTTC. The V gene is TRBV20-1, the J gene TRBJ2-1; 13 bases agree with TRBD2. Germline loops: CDR1 DFQATT, CDR2 SNEGSKA (reference sequence). The CDR3 covers 19 residues. The V and J ends lost 4 bases and 0 bases, in that order; junction bases with no gene match: 12.

V and J are TRBV7-9 and TRBJ1-1; D gene unclear. Between the trimmed V and J ends, which lost 5 bases and 3 bases, there was a span of 10 bases. Germline CDR1 is SEHNR and CDR2 is FQNEAQ (reference sequence). The length of the CDR3 is 13 residues. CDR3 in amino acids: CASSLGMDTEAFF. The CDR3 bases are TGTGCCAGCAGCCTAGGCATGGACACTGAAGCTTTCTTT.

About this clonotype: One junction end does not reproduce the germline sequence, and a read error may be involved. The V gene is TRBV28, the J gene TRBJ1-4; no clear D gene. CDR1 and CDR2 from the germline V gene are MDHEN and SYDVKM. This CDR3 is 11 amino acids long. CDR3 loop: CASSTNGRRIF. In DNA, the CDR3 is TGTGCCAGCAGCACTAATGGAAGACGGATTTTT.

This clonotype has at least ten counts. The gene calls are TRBV7-8 and TRBJ1-4; D is uncertain. The CDR3 extends over 14 amino acids. V lost 1 base, J lost 4 bases, and 7 bases lay in between. Germline lookup yields CDR1 SGHVS and CDR2 FQNEAQ. The CDR3, as DNA: TGTGCCAGCAGCTTAGTCAGGTTTAATGAAAAACTGTTTTTT. Encoded protein: CASSLVRFNEKLFF.

This clonotype was found many times. The gene calls are TRBV12-3 or TRBV12-4 and TRBJ2-3, with 7 bases that match TRBD2. The length of the CDR3 is 20 residues. V trimming: 5 bases; J trimming: 3 bases; junction bases outside the gene matches: 23. CDR3 coding DNA: TGTGCCAGCAGTCGAACGGGGCGGGGCGGGAGAGTTAGGGCGACAGATACGCAGTATTTT. It is translated as CASSRTGRGGRVRATDTQYF.

The J gene is TRBJ2-1, the V gene TRBV6-2 or TRBV6-3, with D possibly matching TRBD1 (5 bases). Germline-derived CDR1 and CDR2 are MNHEY and SVGEGT. There are 14 residues in the CDR3. The V and J ends lost 6 bases and 8 bases respectively, with 17 bases between them. The CDR3 loop is CASSSREVNDEQFF. The CDR3, as DNA: TGTGCCAGCAGCTCCAGGGAAGTTAACGATGAGCAGTTCTTC.

The J gene is TRBJ1-2, the V gene TRBV19; TRBD1 aligns across 8 bases. Looked up from germline, CDR1 is LNHDA and CDR2 is SQIVND (reference sequence). The CDR3 has 15 residues. The J segment lost 6 bases and the V segment lost 6 bases, leaving 12 bases of the junction unmatched. The CDR3 loop reads CASSSGTGQGHGYTF. The DNA of the CDR3 is TGTGCCAGTAGCTCGGGGACTGGACAGGGTCATGGCTACACCTTC. The complete variable domain, with remaining parts taken from reference TRBV19 and TRBJ1-2, reads DGGITQSPKYLFRKEGQNVTLSCEQNLNHDAMYWYRQDPGQGLRLIYYSQIVNDFQKGDIAEGYSVSREKKESFPLTVTSAQKNPTAFYLCASSSGTGQGHGYTFGSGTRLTVV.